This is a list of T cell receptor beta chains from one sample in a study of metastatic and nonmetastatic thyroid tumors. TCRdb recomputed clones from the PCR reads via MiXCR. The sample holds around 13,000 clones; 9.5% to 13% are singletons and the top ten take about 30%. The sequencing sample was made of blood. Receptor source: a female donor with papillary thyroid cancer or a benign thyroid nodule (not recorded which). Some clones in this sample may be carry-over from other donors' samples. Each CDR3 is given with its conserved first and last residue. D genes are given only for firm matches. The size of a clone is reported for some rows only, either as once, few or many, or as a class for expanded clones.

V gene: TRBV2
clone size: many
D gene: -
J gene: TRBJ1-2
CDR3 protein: CASSDLSNYGYTF
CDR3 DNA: TGTGCCAGCAGTGACCTATCTAACTATGGCTACACCTTC

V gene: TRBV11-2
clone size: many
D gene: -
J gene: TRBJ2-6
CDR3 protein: CASSLVPGNSGANVLTF
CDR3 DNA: TGTGCCAGCAGCTTAGTACCGGGAAACTCTGGGGCCAACGTCCTGACTTTC

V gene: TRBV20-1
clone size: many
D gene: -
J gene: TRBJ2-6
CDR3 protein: CSARLTDSGANVLTF
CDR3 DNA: TGCAGTGCTAGATTAACAGACTCTGGGGCCAACGTCCTGACTTTC

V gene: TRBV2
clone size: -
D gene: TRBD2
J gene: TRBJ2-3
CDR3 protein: CASSDFLAGDTDTQYF
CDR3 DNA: TGTGCCAGCAGTGATTTTCTAGCGGGAGACACAGATACGCAGTATTTT

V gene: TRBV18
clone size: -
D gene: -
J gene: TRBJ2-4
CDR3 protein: CASSPPMGSAKNIQYF
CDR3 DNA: TGTGCCAGCTCACCACCGATGGGGTCTGCCAAAAACATTCAGTACTTC

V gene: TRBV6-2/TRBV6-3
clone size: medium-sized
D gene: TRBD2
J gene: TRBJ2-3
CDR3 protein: CASSSAGGGKTDTQYF
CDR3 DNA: TGTGCCAGCAGTTCTGCGGGAGGGGGAAAAACAGATACGCAGTATTTT

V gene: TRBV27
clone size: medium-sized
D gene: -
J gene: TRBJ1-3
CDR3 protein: CATRQGNTIYF
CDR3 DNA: TGTGCCACGCGACAGGGAAACACCATATATTTT

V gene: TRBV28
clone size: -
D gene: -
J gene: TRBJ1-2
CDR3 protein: CASSPPGHHYGYTF
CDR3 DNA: TGTGCCAGCAGTCCTCCGGGACACCACTATGGCTACACCTTC

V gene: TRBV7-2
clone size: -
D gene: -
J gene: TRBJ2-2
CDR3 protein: CASSLVAANTGELFF
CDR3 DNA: TGTGCCAGCAGCTTAGTAGCGGCGAACACCGGGGAGCTGTTTTTT

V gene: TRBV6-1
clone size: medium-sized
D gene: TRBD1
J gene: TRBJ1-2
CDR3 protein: CASSGTGWDGYTF
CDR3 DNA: TGTGCCAGCAGTGGGACAGGCTGGGATGGCTACACCTTC

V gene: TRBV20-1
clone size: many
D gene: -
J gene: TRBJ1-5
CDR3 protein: CSVWEGRLGSNQPQHF
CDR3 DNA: TGCAGTGTTTGGGAAGGGCGGCTTGGAAGCAATCAGCCCCAGCATTTT

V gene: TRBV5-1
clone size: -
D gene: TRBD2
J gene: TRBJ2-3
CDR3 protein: CTSSSGLANTGDTQYF
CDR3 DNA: TGCACCAGCAGCTCGGGACTAGCGAACACGGGTGATACTCAGTATTTT

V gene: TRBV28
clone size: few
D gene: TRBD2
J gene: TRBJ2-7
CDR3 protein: CASSFRTSGSKKQYF
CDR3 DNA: TGTGCCAGCAGTTTCCGGACTAGCGGGAGCAAAAAGCAGTACTTC

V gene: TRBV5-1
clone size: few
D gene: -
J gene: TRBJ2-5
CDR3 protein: CASRLDGTRDSETQYF
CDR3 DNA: TGCGCCAGCAGATTGGACGGGACAAGGGATTCGGAGACCCAGTACTTC

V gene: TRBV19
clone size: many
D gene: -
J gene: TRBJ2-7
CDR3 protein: CASRDGSSYEQYF
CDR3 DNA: TGTGCCAGCCGCGACGGGAGCTCCTACGAGCAGTACTTC

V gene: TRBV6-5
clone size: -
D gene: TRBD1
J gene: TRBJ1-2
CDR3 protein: CAGSYIDRAGSYGYTF
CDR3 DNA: TGTGCCGGCAGTTACATAGACAGGGCCGGGAGCTATGGCTACACCTTC

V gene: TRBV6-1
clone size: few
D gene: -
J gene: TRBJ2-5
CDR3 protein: CAGHQRGSHQETQYF
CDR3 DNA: TGTGCCGGGCACCAACGGGGTTCCCACCAAGAGACCCAGTACTTC

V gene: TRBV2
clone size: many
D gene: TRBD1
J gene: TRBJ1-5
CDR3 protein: CASSGATGANQPQHF
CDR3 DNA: TGTGCCAGCAGTGGGGCCACAGGGGCCAATCAGCCCCAGCATTTT

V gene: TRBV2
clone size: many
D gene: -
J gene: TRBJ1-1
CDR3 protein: CASTWEGTNTEAFF
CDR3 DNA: TGTGCCAGCACCTGGGAGGGAACGAACACTGAAGCTTTCTTT

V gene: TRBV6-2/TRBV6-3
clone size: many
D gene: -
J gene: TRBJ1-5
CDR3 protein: CASSYVQTTQHF
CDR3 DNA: TGTGCCAGCAGTTACGTTCAAACTACCCAGCATTTT

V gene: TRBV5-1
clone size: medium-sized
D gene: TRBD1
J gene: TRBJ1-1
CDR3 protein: CASSKLTGSTEAFF
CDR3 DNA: TGCGCCAGCAGCAAACTGACAGGGAGCACTGAAGCTTTCTTT

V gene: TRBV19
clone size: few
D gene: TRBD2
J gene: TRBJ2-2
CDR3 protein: CASNLAGGGTGELFF
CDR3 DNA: TGTGCCAGTAACCTAGCGGGAGGTGGGACCGGGGAGCTGTTTTTT

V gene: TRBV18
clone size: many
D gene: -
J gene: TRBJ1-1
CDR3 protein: CASSPAWGKNTEAFF
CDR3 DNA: TGTGCCAGCTCACCCGCGTGGGGGAAGAACACTGAAGCTTTCTTT

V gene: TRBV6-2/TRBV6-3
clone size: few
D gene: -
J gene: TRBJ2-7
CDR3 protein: CASSPLAYEQYF
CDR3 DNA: TGTGCCAGCAGTCCGCTCGCCTACGAGCAGTACTTC

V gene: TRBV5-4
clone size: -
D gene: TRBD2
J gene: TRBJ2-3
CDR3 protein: CASSLFLAAGGADTQYF
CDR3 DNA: TGTGCCAGCAGCTTGTTTCTGGCGGCGGGAGGGGCAGATACGCAGTATTTT

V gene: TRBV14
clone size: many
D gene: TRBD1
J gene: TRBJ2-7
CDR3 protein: CASSQFPGQLDYEQYF
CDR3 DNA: TGTGCCAGCAGCCAGTTTCCGGGACAGTTAGACTACGAGCAGTACTTC

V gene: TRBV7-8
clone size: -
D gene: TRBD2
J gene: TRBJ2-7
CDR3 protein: CASSFTGTSGSSAYEQYF
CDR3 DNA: TGTGCCAGCAGCTTTACCGGGACTAGCGGGAGCTCCGCCTACGAGCAGTACTTC

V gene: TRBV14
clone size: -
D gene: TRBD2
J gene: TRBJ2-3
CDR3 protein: CASSPLGEGLDTQYF
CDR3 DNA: TGTGCCAGCTCACCACTAGGGGAGGGTCTGGATACGCAGTATTTT

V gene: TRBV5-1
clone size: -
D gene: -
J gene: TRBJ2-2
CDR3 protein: CASSQSLQGSGELFF
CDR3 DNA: TGCGCCAGCAGCCAGAGCTTACAGGGATCCGGGGAGCTGTTTTTT

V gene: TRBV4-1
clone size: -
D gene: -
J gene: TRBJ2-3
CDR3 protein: CASSHGCSDTQYF
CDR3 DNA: TGCGCCAGCAGCCATGGTTGCTCAGATACGCAGTATTTT

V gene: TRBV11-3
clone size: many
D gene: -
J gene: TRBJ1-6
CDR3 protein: CASSGGINSPLHF
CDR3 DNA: TGTGCCAGCAGCGGAGGGATCAATTCACCCCTCCACTTT

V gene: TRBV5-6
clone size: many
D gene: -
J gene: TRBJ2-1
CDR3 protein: CASSFGLIAYNEQFF
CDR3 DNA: TGTGCCAGCAGCTTTGGGCTAATAGCCTACAATGAGCAGTTCTTC

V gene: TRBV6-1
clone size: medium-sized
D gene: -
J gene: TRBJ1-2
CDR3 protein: CASSQGGNYGYTF
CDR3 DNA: TGTGCCAGCAGCCAAGGGGGGAACTATGGCTACACCTTC

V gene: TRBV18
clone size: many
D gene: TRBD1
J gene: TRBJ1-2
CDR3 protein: CASSRQGDYGYTF
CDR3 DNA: TGTGCCAGCTCACGACAGGGTGATTATGGCTACACCTTC

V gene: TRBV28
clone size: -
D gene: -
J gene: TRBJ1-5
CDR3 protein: CASILSDQPQHF
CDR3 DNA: TGTGCCAGCATTTTGTCTGATCAGCCCCAGCATTTT

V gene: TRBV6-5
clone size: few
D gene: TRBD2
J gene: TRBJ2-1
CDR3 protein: CASRGTSGGSYNEQFF
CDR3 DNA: TGTGCCAGCAGGGGGACTAGCGGGGGGTCCTACAATGAGCAGTTCTTC

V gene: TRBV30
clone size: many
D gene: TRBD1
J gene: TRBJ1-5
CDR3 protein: CAWSLDRAVTQPQHF
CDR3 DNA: TGTGCCTGGAGTTTGGACAGGGCGGTAACTCAGCCCCAGCATTTT

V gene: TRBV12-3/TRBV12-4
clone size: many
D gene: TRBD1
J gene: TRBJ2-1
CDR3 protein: CASRKGQTTGEQFF
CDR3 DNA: TGTGCCAGTAGAAAAGGACAGACGACAGGGGAGCAGTTCTTC